This T cell receptor (beta chain) came from a study of T-cell reconstitution after alpha-beta-depleted transplantation in children. The study, taken as a whole, reports: Expanded graft clones, several hundred of them, were reportedly the source of alpha-beta T cells about two months after transplant. From newly produced T cells came most of the T-cell counts and diversity one year after transplant.

This clonotype was picked up many times. The antigen remains unidentified. The V gene's germline CDR1 is DFQATT and CDR2 SNEGSKA (reference sequence). The CDR3 sequence is 14 residues long. V gave up 3 bases and J gave up 1 base, with 12 bases separating them. Unique molecular identifiers tagged the TCRbeta library. Each CDR3 protein is one row after TCRdb ran MiXCR on the PCR reads. The table shows hundreds of thousands of distinct CDR3 sequences, with roughly a tenth occurring only once. The specimen comprised PBMCs, sampled before TCRalphabeta/CD19-depleted stem cell transplant. The gene calls are TRBV20-1 and TRBJ1-2; D gene uncertain. The receptor's source is a child aged 2 to 10 with inherited bone marrow failure, due to receive a stem cell transplant. CDR3 residues: CSARSTDNNYGYTF. The CDR3 DNA is TGCAGTGCTAGGTCTACAGATAATAACTATGGCTACACCTTC.